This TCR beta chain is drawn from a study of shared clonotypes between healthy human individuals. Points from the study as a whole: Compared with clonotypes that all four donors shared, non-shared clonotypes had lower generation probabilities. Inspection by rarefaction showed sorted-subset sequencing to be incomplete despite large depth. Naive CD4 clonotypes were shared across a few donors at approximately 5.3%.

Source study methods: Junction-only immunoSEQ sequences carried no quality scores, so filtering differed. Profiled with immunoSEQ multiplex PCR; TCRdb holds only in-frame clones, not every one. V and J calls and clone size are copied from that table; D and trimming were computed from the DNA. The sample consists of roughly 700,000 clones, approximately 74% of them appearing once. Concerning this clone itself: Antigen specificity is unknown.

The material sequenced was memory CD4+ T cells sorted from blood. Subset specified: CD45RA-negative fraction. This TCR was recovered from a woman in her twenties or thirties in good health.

This CDR3 reads CSAAVRGAYGYTF. CDR3 sequence (DNA): TGCAGCGCTGCAGTCCGGGGGGCATATGGCTACACCTTC. This chain uses TRBV29-1 with TRBJ1-2, with TRBD1 as a possible D gene (6 bases). Trimming pared 7 bases from V and 5 bases from J, leaving 17 bases between. The CDR3 loop spans 13 amino acids. CDR1 SQVTM and CDR2 ANQGSEA come from the germline V gene.